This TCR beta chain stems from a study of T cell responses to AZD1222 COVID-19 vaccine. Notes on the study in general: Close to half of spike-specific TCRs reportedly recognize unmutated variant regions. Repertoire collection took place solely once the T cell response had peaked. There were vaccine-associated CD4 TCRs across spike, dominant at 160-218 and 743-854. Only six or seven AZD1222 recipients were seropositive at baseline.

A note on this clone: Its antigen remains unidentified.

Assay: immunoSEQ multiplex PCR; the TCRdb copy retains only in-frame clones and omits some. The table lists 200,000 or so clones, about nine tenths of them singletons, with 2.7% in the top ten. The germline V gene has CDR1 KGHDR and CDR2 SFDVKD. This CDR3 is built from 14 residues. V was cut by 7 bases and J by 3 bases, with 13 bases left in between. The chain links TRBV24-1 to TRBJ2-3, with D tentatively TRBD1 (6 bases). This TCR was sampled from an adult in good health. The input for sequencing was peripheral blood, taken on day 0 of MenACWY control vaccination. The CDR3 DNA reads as TGTGCCACCAGCCACAGGGTGTGGACAGATACGCAGTATTTT. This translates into CATSHRVWTDTQYF.